Listed below are T cell receptor beta chains from one sample, sequenced in a study of monozygotic twins with inflammatory bowel disease. TCRdb reanalyzed the 5' RACE reads, giving one entry per CDR3 protein sequence and no DNA. The ten top clones account for 2.8%, within a sample of roughly 150,000 distinct CDR3 sequences. The sequenced sample was blood. The receptors derive from a human donor with ulcerative colitis or Crohn's disease, or a healthy co-twin of an affected twin (not recorded which). CDR3s include the opening cysteine and the closing phenylalanine or tryptophan. Fields, in order: V gene, J gene, CDR3 protein.

V: TRBV5-6
J: TRBJ2-7
CDR3: CASSSTVPFKPYEQYF

V: TRBV7-2
J: TRBJ2-3
CDR3: CASSSLAAISTDTQYF

V: TRBV7-8
J: TRBJ1-4
CDR3: CASSAGTALLNEKLFF

V: TRBV27
J: TRBJ2-1
CDR3: CASSKEWIQDEQFF

V: TRBV5-1
J: TRBJ1-1
CDR3: CASSGTGRTEAFF

V: TRBV20-1
J: TRBJ1-5
CDR3: CSAITGGGISNQPQHF

V: TRBV18
J: TRBJ2-1
CDR3: CASSPYGLAGSSYNEQFF

V: TRBV20-1
J: TRBJ2-7
CDR3: CSTERGSYEQYF

V: TRBV7-2
J: TRBJ2-7
CDR3: CASSLSGFSWGEQYF

V: TRBV7-2
J: TRBJ2-7
CDR3: CASSLEDTYEQYF

V: TRBV12-3/TRBV12-4
J: TRBJ1-4
CDR3: CASTSGQGYNEKLFF

V: TRBV29-1
J: TRBJ2-6
CDR3: CSVDGRSSGANVLTF

V: TRBV5-1
J: TRBJ2-5
CDR3: CASSVSQATQYF

V: TRBV24-1
J: TRBJ2-2
CDR3: CATSDPNGLPAGELFF

V: TRBV7-8
J: TRBJ2-1
CDR3: CASRERPALAGRGLGNEQFF

V: TRBV5-1
J: TRBJ2-7
CDR3: CASSLVGGNYEQYF

V: TRBV30
J: TRBJ2-3
CDR3: CAWSVGRTTDTQYF

V: TRBV20-1
J: TRBJ2-7
CDR3: CSARDRQGGNYEQYF

V: TRBV25-1
J: TRBJ2-3
CDR3: CASSEGGRAFGGTQYF

V: TRBV28
J: TRBJ2-7
CDR3: CASSPFSLGPHSYEQYF

V: TRBV2
J: TRBJ2-2
CDR3: CASSDQGAGELFF

V: TRBV12-3/TRBV12-4
J: TRBJ2-2
CDR3: CASSLSGDTGELFF

V: TRBV5-1
J: TRBJ1-2
CDR3: CASSDVRDRHRYGYTF

V: TRBV18
J: TRBJ1-2
CDR3: CASSPISEQGTNYGYTF

V: TRBV5-1
J: TRBJ1-2
CDR3: CASSLVVWGSLTGYTF

V: TRBV20-1
J: TRBJ2-7
CDR3: CSASTGGIDEQYF

V: TRBV15
J: TRBJ2-2
CDR3: CATSNLAGGYTGELFF

V: TRBV5-1
J: TRBJ2-7
CDR3: CASSLGQGFDYEQYF

V: TRBV5-1
J: TRBJ1-4
CDR3: CASSLFGEGEKLFF

V: TRBV6-2/TRBV6-3
J: TRBJ1-2
CDR3: CASSLGAYGYTF

V: TRBV7-3
J: TRBJ2-1
CDR3: CASSLQRPNEQFF

V: TRBV5-1
J: TRBJ2-7
CDR3: CASSPGQGFYEQYF

V: TRBV23-1
J: TRBJ2-3
CDR3: CASSGQGAPDTRYF

V: TRBV5-1
J: TRBJ1-1
CDR3: CASSLEQMRTEASF

V: TRBV18
J: TRBJ2-1
CDR3: CASSAGQGDEQFF

V: TRBV27
J: TRBJ1-5
CDR3: CASSQRGAGNQPQHF

V: TRBV24-1
J: TRBJ1-1
CDR3: CATSDLDSSEAFF

V: TRBV19
J: TRBJ2-5
CDR3: CASSKAGQRQETQYF

V: TRBV30
J: TRBJ1-2
CDR3: CAWSSGHGYTF

V: TRBV6-2/TRBV6-3
J: TRBJ2-1
CDR3: CASRSGTGMVAWNEQFF

V: TRBV27
J: TRBJ2-5
CDR3: CASSRNRNPWTETQYF

V: TRBV5-4
J: TRBJ2-1
CDR3: CASSLVAGGQSIHAYNEQFF

V: TRBV19
J: TRBJ1-2
CDR3: CASTNQIRQAPNYGYTF

V: TRBV6-1
J: TRBJ2-2
CDR3: CASSERINTGELFF

V: TRBV6-5
J: TRBJ2-3
CDR3: CASRQTSTDTQYF

V: TRBV5-6
J: TRBJ2-3
CDR3: CASSFGDRSTDTQYF

V: TRBV5-1
J: TRBJ2-7
CDR3: CASSRDILEEQYF

V: TRBV27
J: TRBJ2-1
CDR3: CASSLAAYNEQFF

V: TRBV5-1
J: TRBJ2-5
CDR3: CASSSDRKETQYF

V: TRBV5-1
J: TRBJ2-1
CDR3: CASSLKGGIEQFF

V: TRBV4-3
J: TRBJ2-1
CDR3: CASSQRLAGGPKDNEQFF

V: TRBV6-1
J: TRBJ2-7
CDR3: CASSEDRRAVYEQYF

V: TRBV28
J: TRBJ2-7
CDR3: CASSLGGLQAHEQYF